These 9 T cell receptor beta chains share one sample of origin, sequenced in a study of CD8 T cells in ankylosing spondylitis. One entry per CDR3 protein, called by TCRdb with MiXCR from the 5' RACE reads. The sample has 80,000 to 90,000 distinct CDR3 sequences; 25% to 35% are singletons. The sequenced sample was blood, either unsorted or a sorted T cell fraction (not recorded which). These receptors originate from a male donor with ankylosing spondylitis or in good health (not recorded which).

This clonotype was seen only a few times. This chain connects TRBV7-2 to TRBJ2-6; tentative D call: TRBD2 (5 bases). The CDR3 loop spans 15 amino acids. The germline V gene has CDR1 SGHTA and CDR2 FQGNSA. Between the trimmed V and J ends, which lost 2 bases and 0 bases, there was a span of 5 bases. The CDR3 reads CASSLSGSGANVLTF. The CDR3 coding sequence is TGTGCCAGCAGCTTAAGCGGCTCTGGGGCCAACGTCCTGACTTTC.

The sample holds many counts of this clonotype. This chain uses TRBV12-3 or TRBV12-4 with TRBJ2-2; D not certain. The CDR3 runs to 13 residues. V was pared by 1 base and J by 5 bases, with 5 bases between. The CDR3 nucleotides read TGTGCCAGCAGTTTAGGCTTTACCGGGGAGCTGTTTTTT. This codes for CASSLGFTGELFF.

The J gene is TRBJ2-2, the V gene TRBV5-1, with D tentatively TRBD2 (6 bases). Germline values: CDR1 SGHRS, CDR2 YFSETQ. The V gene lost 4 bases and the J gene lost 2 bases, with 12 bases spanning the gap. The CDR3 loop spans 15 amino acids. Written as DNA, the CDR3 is TGCGCCAGCAGCCCGGGACTCTCAAACACCGGGGAGCTGTTTTTT. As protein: CASSPGLSNTGELFF.

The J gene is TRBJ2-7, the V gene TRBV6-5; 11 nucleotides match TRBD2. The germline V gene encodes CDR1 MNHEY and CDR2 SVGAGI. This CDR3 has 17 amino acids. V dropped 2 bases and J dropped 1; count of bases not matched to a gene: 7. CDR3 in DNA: TGTGCCAGCAGTTACCAGACGACTAGCGGGGCATCCTACGAGCAGTACTTC. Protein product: CASSYQTTSGASYEQYF.

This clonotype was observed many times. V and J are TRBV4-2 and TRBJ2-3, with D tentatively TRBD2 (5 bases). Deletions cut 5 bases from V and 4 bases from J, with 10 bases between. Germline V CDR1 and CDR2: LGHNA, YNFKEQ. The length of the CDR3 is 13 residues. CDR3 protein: CASSTSRSDTQYF. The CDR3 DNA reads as TGTGCCAGCAGCACTAGTCGGTCAGATACGCAGTATTTT.

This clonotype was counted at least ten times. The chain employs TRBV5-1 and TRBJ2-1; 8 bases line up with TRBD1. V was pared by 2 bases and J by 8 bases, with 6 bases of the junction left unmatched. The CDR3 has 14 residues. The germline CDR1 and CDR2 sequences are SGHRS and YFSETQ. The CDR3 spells CASSFRQGIDEQFF. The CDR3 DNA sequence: TGCGCCAGCAGCTTCAGACAGGGGATCGATGAGCAGTTCTTC.

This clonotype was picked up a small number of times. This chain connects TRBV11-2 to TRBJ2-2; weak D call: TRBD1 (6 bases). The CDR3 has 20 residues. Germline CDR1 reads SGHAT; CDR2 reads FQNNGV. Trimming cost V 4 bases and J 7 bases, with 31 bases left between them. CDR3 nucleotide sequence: TGTGCCAGCAGCTCCCCATTTGAGCGAAGACAGGTCCGCATCGGCGGGGAGCTGTTTTTT. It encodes CASSSPFERRQVRIGGELFF.

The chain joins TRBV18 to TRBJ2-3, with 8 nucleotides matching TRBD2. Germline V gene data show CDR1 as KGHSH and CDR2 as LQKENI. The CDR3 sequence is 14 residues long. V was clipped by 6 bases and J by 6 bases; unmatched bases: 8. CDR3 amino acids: CASSGGAGEDTQYF. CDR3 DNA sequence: TGTGCCAGCTCCGGGGGAGCGGGAGAGGATACGCAGTATTTT.

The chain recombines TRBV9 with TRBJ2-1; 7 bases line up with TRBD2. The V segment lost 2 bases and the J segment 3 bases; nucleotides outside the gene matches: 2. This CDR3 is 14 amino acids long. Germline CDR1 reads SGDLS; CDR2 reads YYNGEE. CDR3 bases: TGTGCCAGCAGCGTTCGCGGGGGCTACAATGAGCAGTTCTTC. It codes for CASSVRGGYNEQFF. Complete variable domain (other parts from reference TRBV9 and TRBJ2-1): DSGVTQTPKHLITATGQRVTLRCSPRSGDLSVYWYQQSLDQGLQFLIQYYNGEERAKGNILERFSAQQFPDLHSELNLSSLELGDSALYFCASSVRGGYNEQFFGPGTRLTVL.